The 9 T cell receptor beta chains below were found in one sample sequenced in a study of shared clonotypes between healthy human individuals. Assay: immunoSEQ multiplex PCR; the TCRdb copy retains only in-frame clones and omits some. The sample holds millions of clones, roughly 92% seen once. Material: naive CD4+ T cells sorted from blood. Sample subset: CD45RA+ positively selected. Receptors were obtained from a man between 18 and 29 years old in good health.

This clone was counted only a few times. The CDR3 DNA reads TGTGCCAGCAGTCCCCTTGGGGTGGGTCCCCTCCACTTT. Translated, it gives CASSPLGVGPLHF. V and J are TRBV6-5 and TRBJ1-6; D call uncertain. Per the germline V gene, CDR1 is MNHEY and CDR2 is SVGAGI. Trimming left V 5 bases short and J 13 bases short, with 15 bases between. CDR3 length: 13 amino acids.

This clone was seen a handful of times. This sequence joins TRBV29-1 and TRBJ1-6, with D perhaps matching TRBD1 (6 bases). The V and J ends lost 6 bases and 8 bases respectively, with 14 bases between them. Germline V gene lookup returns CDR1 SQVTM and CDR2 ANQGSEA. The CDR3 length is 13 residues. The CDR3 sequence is CSVRAGADSPLHF. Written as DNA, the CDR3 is TGCAGCGTGAGGGCAGGGGCGGATTCACCCCTCCACTTT.

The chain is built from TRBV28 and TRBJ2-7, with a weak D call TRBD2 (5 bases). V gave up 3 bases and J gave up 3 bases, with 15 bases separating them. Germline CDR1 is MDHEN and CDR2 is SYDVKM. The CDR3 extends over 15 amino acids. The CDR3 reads CASSFGSIRGYEQYF. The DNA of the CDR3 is TGTGCCAGCAGTTTCGGCTCCATACGGGGCTACGAGCAGTACTTC.

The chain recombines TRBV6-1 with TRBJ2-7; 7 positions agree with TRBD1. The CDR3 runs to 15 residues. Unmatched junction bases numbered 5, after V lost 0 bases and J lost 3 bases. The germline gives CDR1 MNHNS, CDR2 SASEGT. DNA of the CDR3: TGTGCCAGCAGTGAAGCATGGGACAGATACTACGAGCAGTACTTC. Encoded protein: CASSEAWDRYYEQYF.

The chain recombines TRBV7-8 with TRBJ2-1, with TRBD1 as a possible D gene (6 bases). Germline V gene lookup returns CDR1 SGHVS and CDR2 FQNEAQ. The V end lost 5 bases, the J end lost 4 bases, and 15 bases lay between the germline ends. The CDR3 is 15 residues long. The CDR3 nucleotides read TGTGCCAGCAGCAGAAACGTCGGACAGTACAATGAGCAGTTCTTC. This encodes CASSRNVGQYNEQFF. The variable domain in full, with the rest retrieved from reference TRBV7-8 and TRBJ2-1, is GAGVSQSPRYKVAKRGQDVALRCDPISGHVSLFWYQQALGQGPEFLTYFQNEAQLDKSGLPSDRFFAERPEGSVSTLKIQRTQQEDSAVYLCASSRNVGQYNEQFFGPGTRLTVL.

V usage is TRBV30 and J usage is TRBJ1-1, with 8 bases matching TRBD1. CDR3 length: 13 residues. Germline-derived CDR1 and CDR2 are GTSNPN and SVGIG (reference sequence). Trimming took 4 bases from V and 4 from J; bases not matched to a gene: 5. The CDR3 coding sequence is TGTGCCTGGATCATGCAGGGGGCCACTGAAGCTTTCTTT. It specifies CAWIMQGATEAFF.

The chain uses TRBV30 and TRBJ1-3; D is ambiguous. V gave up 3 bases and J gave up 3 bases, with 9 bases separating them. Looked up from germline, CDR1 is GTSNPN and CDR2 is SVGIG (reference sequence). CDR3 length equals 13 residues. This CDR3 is CAWSHQIGNTIYF. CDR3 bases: TGTGCCTGGAGCCACCAAATTGGAAACACCATATATTTT.

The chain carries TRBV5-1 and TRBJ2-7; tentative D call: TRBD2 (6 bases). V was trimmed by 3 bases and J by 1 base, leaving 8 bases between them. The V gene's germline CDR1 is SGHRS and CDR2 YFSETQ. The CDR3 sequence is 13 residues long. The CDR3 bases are TGCGCCAGCAGCTACCGGGAGTCCTACGAGCAGTACTTC. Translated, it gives CASSYRESYEQYF.

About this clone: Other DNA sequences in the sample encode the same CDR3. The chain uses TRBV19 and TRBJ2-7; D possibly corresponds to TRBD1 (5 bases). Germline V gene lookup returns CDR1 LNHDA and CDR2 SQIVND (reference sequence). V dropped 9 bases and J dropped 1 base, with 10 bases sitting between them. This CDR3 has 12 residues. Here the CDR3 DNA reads TGTGCCAGCGGAGACAGATCCTACGAGCAGTACTTC. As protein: CASGDRSYEQYF.